Listed below are T cell receptor beta chains from one sample, sequenced in a study of blood T cell repertoires in COVID-19. Sequencing was performed with immunoSEQ multiplex PCR; in TCRdb, only in-frame clones are kept and a portion is missing. Seen here are roughly 100,000 clones, approximately 77% observed once, and the top ten hold 8.5% to 10%. Sequencing was performed on peripheral blood. Source of these receptors: a woman aged 80 or over with acute or convalescent COVID-19. CDR3s include the opening cysteine and the closing phenylalanine or tryptophan. Each record gives: D gene, J gene, V gene, clone size, CDR3 DNA, CDR3 protein. D genes are given only for firm matches. Clone size is stated in some rows and not others, as once, few, many or a class when expanded.

>TRBD2|TRBJ2-1|TRBV4-2|-
TGTGCCAGCAGCCAAGTGGTGTTTGCTAGCGGAAACAATGAGCAGTTCTTC
CASSQVVFASGNNEQFF
>TRBD2|TRBJ2-7|TRBV11-2|-
TGTGCCAGCAGCTTAGAGGCGGCGGGGGGGCAAGGGGAGCAGTACTTC
CASSLEAAGGQGEQYF
>-|TRBJ2-3|TRBV5-1|-
TGCGCCAGCAGCCCGAACCCGGGACAAAGCACAGATACGCAGTATTTT
CASSPNPGQSTDTQYF
>TRBD1|TRBJ1-2|TRBV18|-
TGTGCCAGCTCACAACAGGACAGGGTCTATGGCTACACCTTC
CASSQQDRVYGYTF
>TRBD2|TRBJ2-1|TRBV7-8|-
TGTGCCAGCAGCTTAGTCATGCTAGCGGGCGATATCCCAGATGAGCAGTTCTTC
CASSLVMLAGDIPDEQFF
>-|TRBJ1-3|TRBV20-1|few
TGCAGTGCTAGTAATTTTCAGGCTTTCTCTGGAAACACCATATATTTT
CSASNFQAFSGNTIYF
>TRBD2|TRBJ2-3|TRBV9|once
TGTGCCAGCAGCGTAGCCAACGGGGGGGCGGCAGATACGCAGTATTTT
CASSVANGGAADTQYF
>-|TRBJ1-1|TRBV3-1/TRBV3-2|-
TGTGCCAGCAGCCACCAGGGGCCGGTAGCTTTCTTT
CASSHQGPVAFF
>-|TRBJ2-5|TRBV7-9|few
TGTGCCAGCAGCCTCACGGCAGGGCCCGGCGAGACCCAGTACTTC
CASSLTAGPGETQYF
>-|TRBJ1-5|TRBV30|-
TGTGCCTGGAGTGGACAGAAGAACCAGCCCCAGCATTTT
CAWSGQKNQPQHF
>-|TRBJ1-5|TRBV21-1|-
TGTGCCAGCAGCAATTTCGGCCGACCGGGACAGGACGATGGTAGCAATCAGCCCCAGCATTTT
CASSNFGRPGQDDGSNQPQHF
>TRBD1|TRBJ2-3|TRBV19|-
TGTGCCAGTCAGAGACAGGGGCCTACGGTCACAGATACGCAGTATTTT
CASQRQGPTVTDTQYF
>TRBD1|TRBJ1-1|TRBV6-1|-
TGTGCCAGCAGTGAAGTTTATGGGACAGGGACTGAAGCTTTCTTT
CASSEVYGTGTEAFF
>TRBD1|TRBJ1-4|TRBV5-1|-
TGCGCCAGCAGACCCGGGACAGGGACTTCGACAACTAATGAAAAACTGTTTTTT
CASRPGTGTSTTNEKLFF
>TRBD1|TRBJ1-6|TRBV30|few
TGTGCCGGGTCCGGGGCAGGGGGACGTTCACCCCTCCACTTT
CAGSGAGGRSPLHF
>TRBD1|TRBJ2-6|TRBV19|-
TGTGCCAGTAGTCCCGGGACAGGGGTGGCTGGGGCCAACGTCCTGACTTTC
CASSPGTGVAGANVLTF
>-|TRBJ1-4|TRBV18|-
TGTGCCAGCACGGACAGAGAAGGTGAAAAACTGTTTTTT
CASTDREGEKLFF
>TRBD2|TRBJ2-7|TRBV9|-
TGTGCCAGCAGCGTAGCCCCAGGACTAGCGGGGGGAAGCCACGAGCAGTACTTC
CASSVAPGLAGGSHEQYF
>-|TRBJ2-3|TRBV9|-
TGTGCCAGCAGCGTGGGAGGATCCACAGATACGCAGTATTTT
CASSVGGSTDTQYF
>-|TRBJ1-1|TRBV12-3/TRBV12-4|-
-
CASSFGRGSWTFF
>TRBD1|TRBJ2-7|TRBV10-3|-
TGTGCCATCAGTTTTCAGGGGGCGAACGAGCAGTACTTC
CAISFQGANEQYF
>TRBD2|TRBJ2-5|TRBV5-1|-
TGCGCCAGCCTGAGGACTAGCGGCAAAGAGACCCAGTACTTC
CASLRTSGKETQYF
>TRBD1|TRBJ2-1|TRBV28|few
TGTGCCAGCAGTTTCGGAGACAGGGGAGGTGAGCAGTTCTTC
CASSFGDRGGEQFF
>-|TRBJ2-5|TRBV5-1|-
TGCGCCAGCAGCTTGGATCCGGGGGAGCAAGAGACCCAGTACTTC
CASSLDPGEQETQYF
>-|TRBJ2-1|TRBV6-5|-
TGTGCCAGCAGAGCTAACAGGGAATTCGGTGAGCAGTTCTTC
CASRANREFGEQFF
>-|TRBJ1-1|TRBV7-6|-
TGTGCCAGCGGGGCTTTTTCGTACACTGAAGCTTTCTTT
CASGAFSYTEAFF
>-|TRBJ1-2|TRBV19|-
TGTGCCAGTATGGGGACTTACGGAACAGGCTACGGCTACACCTTC
CASMGTYGTGYGYTF
>TRBD2|TRBJ2-1|TRBV7-6|-
TGTGCCAGCAGCCCCCGACTAGCCTATGAGCAGTTCTTC
CASSPRLAYEQFF
>-|TRBJ1-3|TRBV25-1|-
TGTGCCAGCGGTCCACAGGCGAGCTCTGGAAACACCATATATTTT
CASGPQASSGNTIYF
>TRBD1|TRBJ1-1|TRBV11-2|-
TGTGCCAGCAGCCGACAGGGAAGCTCTGAAGCTTTCTTT
CASSRQGSSEAFF
>-|TRBJ1-5|TRBV28|few
TGTGCCAGCAGTACGGACAGACCCGTCAGTCGCAATCAGCCCCAGCATTTT
CASSTDRPVSRNQPQHF
>-|TRBJ1-1|TRBV7-9|few
TGTGCCAGCATACAGGGTGCGAACACTGAAGCTTTCTTT
CASIQGANTEAFF
>TRBD2|TRBJ2-7|TRBV7-9|-
TGTGCCAGCAGCCTAACTAGCGGGAGTAACGAGCAGTACTTC
CASSLTSGSNEQYF
>-|TRBJ1-1|TRBV11-1|once
TGTGCCAGCAGCCCATTTGACAGCGTGAACACTGAGGCTTTCTTT
CASSPFDSVNTEAFF
>TRBD1|TRBJ1-5|TRBV30|once
TGTGCCTGGAACACAGGGGGCCTCCAGCCCCAGCATTTT
CAWNTGGLQPQHF
>TRBD1|TRBJ2-7|TRBV19|-
TGTGCCAGTAGTGATAAACGGACAGGGGGTTCCTACGAGCAGTACTTC
CASSDKRTGGSYEQYF
>-|TRBJ2-1|TRBV28|-
TGTGCCAGCAGTTCCTCAGGGGTCGGCTCCTACAATGAGCAGTTCTTC
CASSSSGVGSYNEQFF
>-|TRBJ1-5|TRBV6-6|-
TGTGCCAGCAGTTACGACCGGGGATCAACAACTCAGCCCCAGCATTTT
CASSYDRGSTTQPQHF
>-|TRBJ1-5|TRBV10-3|-
TGTGCCATACAAGAACCGGGTCAGCCCCAGCATTTT
CAIQEPGQPQHF
>-|TRBJ1-1|TRBV29-1|-
TGCAGCGTTGCTACAGCCAACACTGAAGCTTTCTTT
CSVATANTEAFF
>-|TRBJ1-2|TRBV5-5|once
TGTGCCAGCAGCTTCTCGAGTAACAGTAACTATGGCTACACCTTC
CASSFSSNSNYGYTF
>-|TRBJ2-1|TRBV29-1|-
TGCAGCGTTGAAGGATACCAGTGGAATGAGCAGTTCTTC
CSVEGYQWNEQFF
>TRBD1|TRBJ1-6|TRBV6-5|once
TGTGCCAGCAGTTACTGGGCCGGGACAGGGGATACACCCCTCCACTTT
CASSYWAGTGDTPLHF
>TRBD2|TRBJ2-5|TRBV5-1|-
TGCGCCAGCAGCCAAACGACTAGCGGGAGTTGGGAGACCCAGTACTTC
CASSQTTSGSWETQYF
>TRBD1|TRBJ2-1|TRBV7-3|-
TGTGCCAGCAGCTCTAAACAGGGGGCGAGGGAGCAGTTCTTC
CASSSKQGAREQFF
>-|TRBJ1-4|TRBV5-1|-
TGCGCCAGCAGCTCGGGTCTACAAAATGAAAAACTGTTTTTT
CASSSGLQNEKLFF
>-|TRBJ1-2|TRBV27|-
TGTGCCAGCAGTTTTAAGGGCCAGGGAGGTAACTATGGCTACACCTTC
CASSFKGQGGNYGYTF
>TRBD1|TRBJ1-3|TRBV18|few
TGTGCCAGCTCAGGACAGGGCCCCTCTGGAAACACCATATATTTT
CASSGQGPSGNTIYF
>TRBD2|TRBJ2-1|TRBV29-1|-
TGCAGCGTTGGCACTAGCGGGATGAATGAGCAGTTCTTC
CSVGTSGMNEQFF
>-|TRBJ1-3|TRBV6-5|-
TGTGCCAGCAGCTACGGGGGGGCGGGAAACACCATATATTTT
CASSYGGAGNTIYF
>-|TRBJ1-2|TRBV6-5|-
TGTGCCAGCAGGGGCGTTGGGGGCTACACCTTC
CASRGVGGYTF
>TRBD2|TRBJ2-2|TRBV24-1|-
TGTGCCACCAGCCATGGAGCCGGGACTAGCGTAACCGGGGAGCTGTTTTTT
CATSHGAGTSVTGELFF
>TRBD2|TRBJ2-1|TRBV29-1|-
TGCAGCGCATTCGGGAGCGGGAGTAGAGGAAATGAGCAGTTCTTC
CSAFGSGSRGNEQFF
>TRBD2|TRBJ2-5|TRBV4-3|-
TGCGCCAGCAGCCAAGATGCATTAGGACTAGCCGGTGAGACCCAGTACTTC
CASSQDALGLAGETQYF
>-|TRBJ1-1|TRBV7-7|-
TGTGCTAGCAGCCCAATTGACAGCCTGAACACTGAAGCTTTCTTT
CASSPIDSLNTEAFF